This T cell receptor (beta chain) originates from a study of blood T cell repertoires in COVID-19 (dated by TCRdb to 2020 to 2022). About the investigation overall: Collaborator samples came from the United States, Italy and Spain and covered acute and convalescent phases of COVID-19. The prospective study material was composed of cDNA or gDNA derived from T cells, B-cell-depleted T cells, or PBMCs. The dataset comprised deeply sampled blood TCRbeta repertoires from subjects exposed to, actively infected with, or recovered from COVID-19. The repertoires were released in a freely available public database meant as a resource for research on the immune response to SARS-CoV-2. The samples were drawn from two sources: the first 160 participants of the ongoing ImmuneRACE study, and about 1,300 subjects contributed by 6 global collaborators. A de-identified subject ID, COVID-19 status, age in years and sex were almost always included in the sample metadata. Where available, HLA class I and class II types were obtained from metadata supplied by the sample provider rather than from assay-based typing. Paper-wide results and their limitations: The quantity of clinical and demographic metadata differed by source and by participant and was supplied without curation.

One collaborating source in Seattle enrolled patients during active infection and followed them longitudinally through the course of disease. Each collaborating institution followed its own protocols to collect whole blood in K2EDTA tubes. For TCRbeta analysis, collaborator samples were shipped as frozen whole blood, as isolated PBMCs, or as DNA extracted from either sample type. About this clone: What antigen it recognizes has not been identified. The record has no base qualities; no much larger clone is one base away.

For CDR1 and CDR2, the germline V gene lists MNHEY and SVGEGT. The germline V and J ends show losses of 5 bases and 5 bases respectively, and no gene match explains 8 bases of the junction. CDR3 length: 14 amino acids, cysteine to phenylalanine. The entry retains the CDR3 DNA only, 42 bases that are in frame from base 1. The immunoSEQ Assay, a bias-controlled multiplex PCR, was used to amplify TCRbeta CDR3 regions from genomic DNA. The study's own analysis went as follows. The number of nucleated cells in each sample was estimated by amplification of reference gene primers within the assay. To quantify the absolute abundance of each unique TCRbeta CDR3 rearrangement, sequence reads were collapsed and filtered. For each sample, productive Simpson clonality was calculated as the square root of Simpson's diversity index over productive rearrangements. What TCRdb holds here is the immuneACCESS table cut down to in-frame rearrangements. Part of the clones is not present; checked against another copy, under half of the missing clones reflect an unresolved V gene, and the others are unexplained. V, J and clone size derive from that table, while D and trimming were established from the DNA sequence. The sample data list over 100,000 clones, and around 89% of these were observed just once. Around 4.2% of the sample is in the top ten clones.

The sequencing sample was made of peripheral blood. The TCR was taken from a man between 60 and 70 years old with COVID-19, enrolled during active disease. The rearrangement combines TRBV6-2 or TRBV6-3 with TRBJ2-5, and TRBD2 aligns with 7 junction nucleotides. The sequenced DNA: TGTGCCAGCAGTAAACCGGGGGGTACCGAGACCCAGTACTTC. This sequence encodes CASSKPGGTETQYF.